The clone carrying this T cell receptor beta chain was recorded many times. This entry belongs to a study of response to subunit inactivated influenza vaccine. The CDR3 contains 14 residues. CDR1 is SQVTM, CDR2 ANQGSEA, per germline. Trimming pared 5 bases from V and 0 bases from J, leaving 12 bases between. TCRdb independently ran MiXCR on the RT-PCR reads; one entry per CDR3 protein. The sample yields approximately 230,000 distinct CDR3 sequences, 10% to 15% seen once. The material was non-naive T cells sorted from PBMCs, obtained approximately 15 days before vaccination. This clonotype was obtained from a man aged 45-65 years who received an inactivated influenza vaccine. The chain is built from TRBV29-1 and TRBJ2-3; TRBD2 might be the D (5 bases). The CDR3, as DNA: TGCAGCGTTCGCGGACTGCGAAGCACAGATACGCAGTATTTT. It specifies CSVRGLRSTDTQYF.